The source of this T cell receptor beta chain is a study of blood T cell repertoires in COVID-19. Seattle participants joined during active infection and were tracked over time. The V gene lost 4 bases and the J gene lost 1 base, with 19 bases spanning the gap. The CDR3 covers 17 residues. CDR1 and CDR2 from the germline V gene are MDHEN and SYDVKM. Sequencing was performed with immunoSEQ multiplex PCR; in TCRdb, only in-frame clones are kept and a portion is missing. Here the sample spans fewer than 250,000 clones, over 80% being singletons. The sequencing input was peripheral blood. The receptor was isolated from a man aged 30-40 years with COVID-19, enrolled during active disease. The V gene is TRBV28, the J gene TRBJ1-1; D might be TRBD1 (5 bases). The CDR3 region is CASSSHPTGTSNTEAFF. The CDR3 bases are TGTGCCAGCAGTTCACACCCTACCGGGACTTCGAACACTGAAGCTTTCTTT.